These 15 T cell receptor beta chains were sequenced from one sample in a study of tumor-infiltrating lymphocytes in primary liver carcinoma. The researchers obtained blood RNA from unsorted whole blood and also extracted germline DNA. With a constant-region primer, TCR beta cDNA was made from approximately 500 ng of total RNA. Investigators got TCR beta libraries out of three nested multiplex PCR rounds, done with slightly modified ARM-PCR. Both of the initial two PCR rounds ran for approximately 10 cycles and employed TRBV1-TRBV30 forward primers alongside a C-beta reverse primer. TCRdb re-analysed the multiplex PCR reads in MiXCR, keeping a single row per CDR3 protein. The top ten hold about 6% of the sample, which has 330,000 or so distinct CDR3 sequences, roughly 61% seen once. The specimen sequenced was peripheral blood. Receptor source: a man aged 40-49 years with primary liver carcinoma and hepatitis B virus infection.

For this clonotype: The junction does not match germline at one end; this may be a read error. V usage is TRBV5-6 and J usage is TRBJ1-2; 7 nucleotides agree with TRBD1. Germline V gives CDR1 SGHDT, CDR2 YYEEEE. CDR3 length equals 15 residues. CDR3 nucleotides: TGTGCCATCAGCTGGGACAGCCCGTACCACTATGTCTACACCTTC. Translated: CAISWDSPYHYVYTF.

This chain uses TRBV10-1 with TRBJ2-2; 8 bases map to TRBD1. Per the germline V gene, CDR1 is WNHNN and CDR2 is SYGVQD (reference sequence). After removal of 5 bases from V and 6 bases from J, the junction contained 5 bases not matched to a gene. The CDR3 totals 14 residues. This CDR3 is CASSITQGAGELFF. The DNA for the CDR3 is TGCGCCAGCAGTATAACACAGGGGGCCGGGGAGCTGTTTTTT.

The rearrangement uses TRBV6-6 and TRBJ1-2; TRBD1 might be the D (5 bases). V was trimmed by 8 bases and J by 2 bases, leaving 15 bases between them. This CDR3 comprises 14 residues. Germline V gene lookup returns CDR1 MNHNY and CDR2 SVGAGI (reference sequence). Here the CDR3 DNA reads TGTGCCAGCCTTAGACATGGGGACAACTATGGCTACACCTTC. Translated, it gives CASLRHGDNYGYTF.

Concerning this clonotype: One end of the junction does not line up with germline, which may come from a read error. The V call is TRBV6-1, the J call TRBJ2-1; 11 bases match TRBD2. CDR3 length equals 18 residues. Germline V gene sequence: CDR1 MNHNS, CDR2 SASEGT. CDR3 in amino acids: CTSGSTRETSGIWNEQFF. The CDR3 bases are TGTACCAGCGGCTCAACCCGGGAGACTAGCGGGATATGGAATGAGCAGTTCTTC.

Turning to this clonotype: The DNA is omitted, as the CDR3 cannot be located on it reliably, and the CDR3 follows TCRdb's listing. The V and J genes are TRBV11-2 and TRBJ2-3; whether TRBD2, the table's D call, matches the DNA was not checked. The CDR3 totals 15 residues, both ends included. CDR1 SGHAT and CDR2 FQNNGV come from the germline V gene. The CDR3 reads CASSLVARGADTHYF.

This clonotype has a handful of counts. This chain connects TRBV6-5 to TRBJ1-5, with D possibly being TRBD1 (5 bases). The ends were cut back, 10 bases at V and 5 bases at J, with 15 bases in the middle. The CDR3 is made up of 13 amino acids. Germline loops: CDR1 MNHEY, CDR2 SVGAGI. The DNA of the CDR3 is TGTGCCACGCGGGGCAGGGTTGATCAGCCCCAGCATTTT. Protein: CATRGRVDQPQHF.

A word on this clonotype: This CDR3 is missing its conserved last phenylalanine or tryptophan, likely due to a read error. V gene TRBV5-6 combines with J gene TRBJ2-2; either TRBD1 or TRBD2 may supply D (5 bases each). The CDR3 covers 15 residues. V lost 0 bases, J lost 7 bases, and 13 bases lay in between. The V gene's germline CDR1 is SGHDT and CDR2 YYEEEE. The CDR3 reads CASSLAVREIGELFL. The CDR3, as DNA: TGTGCCAGCAGCTTGGCCGTCAGGGAGATCGGGGAGCTGTTTCTT.

This clonotype was observed a single time. The gene calls are TRBV11-2 and TRBJ2-1; 9 bases map to TRBD2. This CDR3 comprises 19 residues. CDR1 is SGHAT, CDR2 FQNNGV, per germline. Losses at the gene ends were 3 bases for V and 2 bases for J; bases not matched to a gene: 14. The CDR3 bases are TGTGCCAGCAGCTTTTCCGGGACTAGCAGGCCAAGCACCTACAATGAGCAGTTCTTC. Amino acids: CASSFSGTSRPSTYNEQFF.

The chain couples TRBV6-1 to TRBJ2-7; 10 positions match TRBD2. CDR1 is MNHNS and CDR2 is SASEGT in the germline V gene. Germline trimming cut 4 bases from V and 6 bases from J; bases unmatched to any gene: 3. This CDR3 contains 13 residues. CDR3 protein: CASSGGLAREQYF. The CDR3 DNA follows: TGTGCCAGCAGTGGGGGACTAGCGCGCGAGCAGTACTTC.

This clonotype has at least ten counts. J is TRBJ2-7 and V is TRBV6-6; 7 positions agree with TRBD2. CDR3 length: 15 amino acids. Germline lookup yields CDR1 MNHNY and CDR2 SVGAGI (reference sequence). The V and J ends lost 2 bases and 6 bases, in that order; junction bases with no gene match: 10. The chain's CDR3 is CASSYLGEGPGEQYF. The CDR3 DNA reads TGTGCCAGCAGTTACCTGGGGGAGGGCCCCGGCGAGCAGTACTTC.

This sequence joins TRBV10-1 and TRBJ2-1; unclear D gene. Germline V gene sequence: CDR1 WNHNN, CDR2 SYGVQD (reference sequence). The V gene lost 8 bases and the J gene lost 5 bases, with 7 bases spanning the gap. The CDR3 runs 11 residues. This CDR3 reads CASGFNNEQFF. In DNA form, the CDR3 reads TGCGCCAGCGGGTTTAACAATGAGCAGTTCTTC.

V is TRBV5-1 and J is TRBJ2-1; 9 bases agree with TRBD1. CDR3 length: 17 residues. V trimming: 4 bases; J trimming: 6 bases; junction bases outside the gene matches: 14. Germline lookup yields CDR1 SGHRS and CDR2 YFSETQ. The CDR3 spells CASSVDLGTGPRNEQFF. CDR3 sequence (DNA): TGCGCCAGCAGCGTGGACCTCGGGACAGGGCCCCGCAATGAGCAGTTCTTC.

For this clonotype: This is likely a read error, given that the CDR3 carries no conserved phenylalanine or tryptophan at its end. This sequence joins TRBV11-3 and TRBJ2-1; no firm D call. The CDR3 covers 12 residues. Germline V gene data show CDR1 as SGHNT and CDR2 as YENEEA. The V gene lost 0 bases and the J gene lost 9 bases, with 6 bases spanning the gap. This CDR3 is CASSLEVFEQFV. As DNA, the CDR3 is TGTGCCAGCAGCTTAGAGGTCTTTGAGCAGTTCGTT.

As for this clonotype: At one of its ends the junction is not consistent with the germline gene, which may arise from a read error. The V gene is TRBV28, the J gene TRBJ1-5; D gene uncertain. The germline V gene has CDR1 MDHEN and CDR2 SYDVKM. This CDR3 spans 15 amino acids. The CDR3 reads CAISFKEPSNQPQHF. DNA of the CDR3: TGTGCCATCAGTTTTAAGGAGCCGAGCAATCAGCCCCAGCATTTT.

This chain joins TRBV29-1 and TRBJ2-1; D remains unclear. V was trimmed by 7 bases and J by 9 bases, leaving 10 bases between them. Per germline, CDR1 SQVTM and CDR2 ANQGSEA. This CDR3 is built from 10 residues. CDR3 bases: TGCAGCGCTGTCACTTGTGAGCAGTTCTTC. Its translation: CSAVTCEQFF.